These 9 T cell receptor beta chains came from one sample sequenced in a study of blood T cell repertoires in COVID-19. The repertoire was sequenced with immunoSEQ multiplex PCR; TCRdb's copy has only in-frame clones and lacks some. Counted here are more than 300,000 clones, roughly four fifths occurring once; the ten biggest clones make up approximately 5%. The specimen was PBMCs or T cells enriched from blood (not recorded which). These receptor sequences come from a woman aged 50 to 65 who had recovered from COVID-19.

The rearrangement links TRBV7-2 to TRBJ2-5; D is possibly TRBD2 (5 bases). V lost 1 base, J lost 5 bases, and 17 bases lay in between. Germline V CDR1 and CDR2: SGHTA, FQGNSA. CDR3 length: 16 amino acids. The CDR3 DNA reads as TGTGCCAGCAGCTTAGTTCGGGCTCTAGCACGGGAGACCCAGTACTTC. As protein: CASSLVRALARETQYF.

This clone occurred a few times. This chain uses TRBV5-1 with TRBJ1-3, with D unclear. The CDR3 spans 16 residues. CDR1 is SGHRS and CDR2 is YFSETQ in the germline V gene. The V end lost 3 bases, the J end lost 0 bases, and 13 bases lay between the germline ends. CDR3: CASSSTSPHSGNTIYF. In nucleotides, the CDR3 is TGCGCCAGCAGCTCCACCTCCCCACACTCTGGAAACACCATATATTTT.

The chain has TRBV5-1 and TRBJ1-2; D remains ambiguous. The germline CDR1 and CDR2 sequences are SGHRS and YFSETQ. The CDR3 sequence is 14 residues long. The V end was cut by 2 bases, the J end by 3 bases, with 11 bases between. The CDR3 here is CASSLSGRDYGYTF. DNA of the CDR3: TGCGCCAGCAGCTTAAGCGGAAGGGACTATGGCTACACCTTC.

The chain recombines TRBV20-1 with TRBJ1-2, with no clear D. This CDR3 spans 11 amino acids. V dropped 4 bases and J dropped 8 bases, with 11 bases sitting between them. The V gene's germline CDR1 is DFQATT and CDR2 SNEGSKA (reference sequence). Here the CDR3 DNA reads TGCAGTGCTATCTGGGCGGGGGGCTACACCTTC. It codes for CSAIWAGGYTF.

V and J are TRBV7-2 and TRBJ2-5; TRBD2 might be the D (5 bases). CDR1 is SGHTA and CDR2 is FQGNSA in the germline V gene. Trimming shortened V by 5 bases and J by 1 base, and 14 bases separated the two germline ends. The length of the CDR3 is 15 residues. CDR3 in DNA: TGTGCCAGCAGCCTACCCGGGATCCCCCAAGAGACCCAGTACTTC. It codes for CASSLPGIPQETQYF. Full variable domain (rest looked up from reference TRBV7-2 and TRBJ2-5): GAGVSQSPSNKVTEKGKDVELRCDPISGHTALYWYRQSLGQGLEFLIYFQGNSAPDKSGLPSDRFSAERTGGSVSTLTIQRTQQEDSAVYLCASSLPGIPQETQYFGPGTRLLVL.

This chain uses TRBV11-1 with TRBJ2-2; 9 bases are a match to TRBD1. Per the germline V gene, CDR1 is SGHAT and CDR2 is FQDESV (reference sequence). V shed 5 bases, J shed 5 bases, and the junction held 9 bases outside the gene matches. The CDR3 runs to 16 residues. CDR3 nucleotide sequence: TGTGCCAGCAGCGTACCGACAGGGGGAAAGACCGGGGAGCTGTTTTTT. This sequence encodes CASSVPTGGKTGELFF. The entire variable domain, with the rest obtained from reference TRBV11-1 and TRBJ2-2, is as follows: EAEVAQSPRYKITEKSQAVAFWCDPISGHATLYWYRQILGQGPELLVQFQDESVVDDSQLPKDRFSAERLKGVDSTLKIQPAELGDSAMYLCASSVPTGGKTGELFFGEGSRLTVL.

This clone was seen a few times. The J gene is TRBJ2-1, the V gene TRBV7-9, with D perhaps matching TRBD2 (6 bases). The CDR3 is 13 residues long. The V gene lost 1 base and the J gene lost 15 bases, with 16 bases spanning the gap. Per the germline V gene, CDR1 is SEHNR and CDR2 is FQNEAQ (reference sequence). The CDR3 DNA reads TGTGCCAGCAGCTTAGAACTTGTGCGGGACTCGTTCTTC. Its translation is CASSLELVRDSFF.

The chain has TRBV20-1 and TRBJ2-7, with TRBD2 matching over 8 bases. Germline assignment: CDR1 DFQATT and CDR2 SNEGSKA (reference sequence). The CDR3 sequence is 12 residues long. The V and J ends lost 3 bases and 5 bases, in that order; junction bases with no gene match: 3. The CDR3 here is CSASLGGDEQYF. CDR3 DNA sequence: TGCAGTGCTAGTCTCGGGGGGGACGAGCAGTACTTC.

The V gene is TRBV13, the J gene TRBJ2-5; a possible D gene is TRBD2 (6 bases). The V and J ends lost 5 bases and 2 bases respectively, with 21 bases between them. The germline CDR1 and CDR2 sequences are PRHDT and FYEKMQ (reference sequence). There are 17 residues in the CDR3. The DNA for the CDR3 is TGTGCCAGCAGCACCCTTTTAAGGTGGGACTTACAAGAGACCCAGTACTTC. Protein: CASSTLLRWDLQETQYF. The variable domain in full, with the rest retrieved from reference TRBV13 and TRBJ2-5, is AAGVIQSPRHLIKEKRETATLKCYPIPRHDTVYWYQQGPGQDPQFLISFYEKMQSDKGSIPDRFSAQQFSDYHSELNMSSLELGDSALYFCASSTLLRWDLQETQYFGPGTRLLVL.